This entry lists 4 T cell receptor beta chains sequenced from one sample in a study of blood T cell repertoires in COVID-19. Libraries were prepared by immunoSEQ multiplex PCR; TCRdb keeps only in-frame clonotypes and omits some of them. The sample records around 460,000 clones, 70% to 90% being singletons. Input material: peripheral blood. The source of these receptors is a young man with COVID-19, enrolled during active disease.

The chain recombines TRBV12-5 with TRBJ1-2, with 9 bases matching TRBD1. Germline values: CDR1 LGHNT, CDR2 FRNRAP. V lost 5 bases and J lost 6; bases outside the gene matches: 4. The length of the CDR3 is 13 residues. The CDR3, as DNA: TGTGCTAGTGGTCCCCGGACAGGGGATGGCTACACCTTC. This encodes CASGPRTGDGYTF.

This clone was picked up one time. V is TRBV13 and J is TRBJ2-1; TRBD2 matches at 10 bases. The CDR3 is 20 amino acids. Per germline, CDR1 PRHDT and CDR2 FYEKMQ (reference sequence). V shed 2 bases, J shed 4 bases, and the junction held 17 bases outside the gene matches. The CDR3 DNA reads TGTGCCAGCAGCTTAACTACGCGACTAGCGGGTCAGGGTGGATACAATGAGCAGTTCTTC. It is translated as CASSLTTRLAGQGGYNEQFF.

The chain links TRBV13 to TRBJ2-1, with 10 bases identical to TRBD2. The junction had 2 bases not matched to a gene; V was cut back by 2 bases and J by 4 bases. Germline CDR1 and CDR2: PRHDT and FYEKMQ (reference sequence). This CDR3 has 15 residues. The CDR3 loop reads CASSLKAGGYNEQFF. DNA for the CDR3: TGTGCCAGCAGCTTAAAAGCGGGAGGGTACAATGAGCAGTTCTTC.

The chain carries TRBV5-4 and TRBJ2-7, with D tentatively TRBD1 (6 bases). The germline CDR1 and CDR2 sequences are SGHNT and YYREEE (reference sequence). V shed 1 base and J shed 7 bases, with 9 bases lying between them. This CDR3 spans 12 amino acids. In DNA, the CDR3 is TGTGCCAGCAGCTTGACAGGGAGTGAGCAGTACTTC. Protein product: CASSLTGSEQYF.